A selection of T cell receptor beta chains follows, all from one sample in a study of T cells in Graves' hyperthyroidism and ophthalmopathy. TCRdb called the multiplex PCR reads again in MiXCR, with one record for every CDR3 protein. The profile covers about 350,000 distinct CDR3 sequences, with around 13% appearing a single time and 34% taken by the ten largest. The sequenced material came from blood. These receptors were taken from a woman between 40 and 50 years old with Graves' ophthalmopathy. CDR3s include the opening cysteine and the closing phenylalanine or tryptophan. Fields, in order: D gene, V gene, clone size, CDR3 protein. D genes are given only for firm matches. Clone size is stated in some rows and not others, as once, few, many or a class when expanded.

NA | TRBV5-6 | many | CASSLLTRSEETQYF
NA | TRBV6-1 | many | CASSRLGEQYF
NA | TRBV4-1 | many | CASSQSNSNQPQHF
TRBD1 | TRBV12-3/TRBV12-4 | NA | CASSFFLGDRTNEKLFF
NA | TRBV11-1 | many | CASSPSGVGNTEAFF
TRBD1 | TRBV20-1 | NA | CSARPGQGDPNTEAFF
NA | TRBV12-3/TRBV12-4 | few | CASSRGMYQETQYF
NA | TRBV2 | many | CASIEADSMGAKNIQYF
TRBD2 | TRBV5-1 | once | CASSTGGSGGYNTGELFF
NA | TRBV7-9 | NA | CASSSGTRPNEQFF
NA | TRBV28 | many | CASSLLGTIGYTF
NA | TRBV5-6 | few | CASSWSETNNEQFF
TRBD1 | TRBV7-8 | NA | CASSKDRAGYTF
TRBD2 | TRBV2 | few | CASSAPLRLAGGLDETQYF
NA | TRBV6-2/TRBV6-3 | once | CASILQGGVGYNEQFF
NA | TRBV20-1 | NA | CSANRRDSDEKLFF
NA | TRBV6-5 | NA | CASSYETRYQPQHF
TRBD2 | TRBV20-1 | few | CSARDLTSGNRYEQYF
TRBD1 | TRBV5-1 | few | CASSGGQAYNSPLHF
TRBD1 | TRBV2 | NA | CAGNRDRGRETQYF
NA | TRBV7-9 | many | CASSAAGARRIGYTF
TRBD1 | TRBV27 | many | CASSPWTGIGNQPQHF
NA | TRBV29-1 | many | CTSTDGTDTQYF
NA | TRBV28 | many | CASSSPIRWTEAFF
NA | TRBV6-1 | NA | CASQGGYNEQFF
TRBD1 | TRBV4-1 | once | CASSQEPPGSTGVETQYF
TRBD1 | TRBV5-1 | many | CASSPGTGFYEQYF
NA | TRBV11-2 | NA | CTSSLVQGRDEQYF